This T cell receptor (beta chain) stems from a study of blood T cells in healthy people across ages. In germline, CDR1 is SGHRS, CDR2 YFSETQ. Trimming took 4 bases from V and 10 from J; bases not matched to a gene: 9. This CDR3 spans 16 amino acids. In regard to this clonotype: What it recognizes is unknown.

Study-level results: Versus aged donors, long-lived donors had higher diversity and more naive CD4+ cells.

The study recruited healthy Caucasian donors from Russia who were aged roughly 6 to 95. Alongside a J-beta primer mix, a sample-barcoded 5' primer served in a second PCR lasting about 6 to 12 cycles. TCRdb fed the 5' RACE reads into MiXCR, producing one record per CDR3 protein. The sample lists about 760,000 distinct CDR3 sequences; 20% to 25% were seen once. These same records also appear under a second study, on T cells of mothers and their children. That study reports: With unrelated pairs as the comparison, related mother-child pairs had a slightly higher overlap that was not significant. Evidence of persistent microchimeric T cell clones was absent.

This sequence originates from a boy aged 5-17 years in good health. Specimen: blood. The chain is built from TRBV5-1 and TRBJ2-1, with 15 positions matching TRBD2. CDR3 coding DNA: TGCGCCAGCAGCGTTGGACTAGCGGGGGGGCCAGGGGAGCAGTTCTTC. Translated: CASSVGLAGGPGEQFF.